The 10 T cell receptor beta chains given below trace back to one sample, sequenced in a study of a mutant IDH1 vaccine in newly diagnosed glioma. As for time point: week 5, during vaccination. Doses comprised 300 ug of mutant IDH1 20-mer peptide each, plus topical imiquimod. These receptors lack a known antigen. TCRdb's table, derived via immunoSEQ multiplex PCR, lists solely in-frame clones and lacks some. The sample has approximately 76,000 clones; about 91% are singletons. The sequences come from PBMCs, collected from a glioma patient whose treatment included an IDH1 peptide vaccine. All receptors come from a woman aged 50 to 60 with glioma.

The chain links TRBV5-1 to TRBJ1-2; D is ambiguous. Germline V gene lookup returns CDR1 SGHRS and CDR2 YFSETQ. The CDR3 extends over 12 amino acids. Trimming took 0 bases from V and 5 from J, leaving 5 bases between them. CDR3 sequence: CASSLESYGYTF. The DNA of the CDR3 is TGCGCCAGCAGCTTGGAGAGTTATGGCTACACCTTC.

The chain is built from TRBV27 and TRBJ1-1, with D possibly TRBD1 on 5 matching bases. V was clipped by 9 bases and J by 1 base, with 12 bases between them. Germline-derived CDR1 and CDR2 are MNHEY and SMNVEV (reference sequence). The CDR3 extends over 13 amino acids. The CDR3 DNA reads as TGTGCCAGTCGCGGGGGGGGGAACACTGAAGCTTTCTTT. Its protein product is CASRGGGNTEAFF.

The chain is built from TRBV6-5 and TRBJ2-5, with TRBD2 identical over 7 bases. The trim removed 7 bases at V and 4 bases at J, leaving 6 bases unmatched. The CDR3 runs 13 residues. Germline CDR1 MNHEY, CDR2 SVGAGI. CDR3 sequence reads: CASNSAGVETQYF. CDR3 DNA: TGTGCCAGCAACTCGGCGGGGGTAGAGACCCAGTACTTC.

The gene calls are TRBV6-5 and TRBJ2-2; perhaps TRBD2 as D (5 bases). V was shortened by 4 bases and J by 8 bases, with 14 bases between the two germline ends. This CDR3 spans 14 amino acids. Germline V gene data show CDR1 as MNHEY and CDR2 as SVGAGI. The CDR3 nucleotides are TGTGCCAGCAGTTCCCCCGGGAAGACAGGGGAGCTGTTTTTT. Translation: CASSSPGKTGELFF.

V gene TRBV7-9 combines with J gene TRBJ2-2; a possible D gene is TRBD2 (5 bases). The CDR3 totals 15 residues. Germline V lookup: CDR1 SEHNR, CDR2 FQNEAQ (reference sequence). With 5 bases removed from V and 5 bases from J, the gap between germline ends came to 15 bases. The CDR3 nucleotides read TGTGCCAGCAGCGGTAGGGATCCGGGGACCGGGGAGCTGTTTTTT. Amino acid sequence: CASSGRDPGTGELFF.

The rearrangement uses TRBV19 and TRBJ2-7; D perhaps matches TRBD2 (6 bases). The CDR3 is 15 amino acids. The germline CDR1 and CDR2 sequences are LNHDA and SQIVND (reference sequence). With 10 bases removed from V and 4 bases from J, the gap between germline ends came to 23 bases. CDR3 loop: CATSSLEGIEYEQYF. The CDR3 DNA reads TGTGCCACAAGTAGTTTGGAGGGAATTGAATACGAGCAGTACTTC.

This chain joins TRBV7-9 and TRBJ1-4; TRBD1 matches at 7 bases. Germline lookup yields CDR1 SEHNR and CDR2 FQNEAQ (reference sequence). The CDR3 has 14 amino acids. V shed 7 bases and J 7 bases; nucleotides not matched to a gene: 9. CDR3: CASTLTGRGEKLFF. Here the CDR3 DNA reads TGTGCCAGCACCCTGACAGGGAGAGGTGAAAAACTGTTTTTT.

This rearrangement joins TRBV7-8 to TRBJ1-2; D is possibly TRBD1 (6 bases). Trimming left V 5 bases short and J 8 bases short, with 15 bases between. Germline V lookup: CDR1 SGHVS, CDR2 FQNEAQ. This CDR3 region has 13 residues. DNA for the CDR3: TGTGCCAGCAGCCCGACACAGGGTTTGGGCTACACCTTC. Its translation is CASSPTQGLGYTF.

The chain combines TRBV28 with TRBJ1-4, with D possibly being TRBD1 (6 bases). The V gene lost 11 bases and the J gene lost 7 bases, with 17 bases spanning the gap. CDR1 MDHEN and CDR2 SYDVKM come from the germline V gene. The CDR3 consists of 13 residues. The CDR3 reads CACSTGWIEKLFF. CDR3 coding DNA: TGTGCCTGTTCGACAGGCTGGATTGAAAAACTGTTTTTT. Looking up the rest from reference TRBV28 and TRBJ1-4 gives the full variable domain: DVKVTQSSRYLVKRTGEKVFLECVQDMDHENMFWYRQDPGLGLRLIYFSYDVKMKEKGDIPEGYSVSREKKERFSLILESASTNQTSMYLCACSTGWIEKLFFGSGTQLSVL.

The V and J genes are TRBV2 and TRBJ2-7; 10 nucleotides align to TRBD2. The CDR3 totals 12 residues. The germline CDR1 and CDR2 sequences are SNHLY and FYNNEI. After removal of 8 bases from V and 3 bases from J, the junction contained 1 base not matched to a gene. This chain's CDR3 is CASGTSDYEQYF. The CDR3 DNA follows: TGTGCCAGCGGGACTAGCGACTACGAGCAGTACTTC.